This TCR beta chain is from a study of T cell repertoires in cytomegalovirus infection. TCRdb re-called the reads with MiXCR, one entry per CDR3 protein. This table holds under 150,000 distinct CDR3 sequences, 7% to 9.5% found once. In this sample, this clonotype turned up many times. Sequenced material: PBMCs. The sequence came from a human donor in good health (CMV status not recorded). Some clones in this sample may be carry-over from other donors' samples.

CDR3 amino acids: CASSQTGLRGDGYTF. The CDR3 DNA is TGTGCCAGCAGCCAAACGGGACTCCGGGGGGATGGCTACACCTTC. The chain is built from TRBV4-2 and TRBJ1-2; possibly TRBD1 for D (5 bases). In germline, CDR1 is LGHNA, CDR2 YNFKEQ. The V and J ends lost 2 bases and 6 bases respectively, with 16 bases between them. CDR3 size: 15 residues.